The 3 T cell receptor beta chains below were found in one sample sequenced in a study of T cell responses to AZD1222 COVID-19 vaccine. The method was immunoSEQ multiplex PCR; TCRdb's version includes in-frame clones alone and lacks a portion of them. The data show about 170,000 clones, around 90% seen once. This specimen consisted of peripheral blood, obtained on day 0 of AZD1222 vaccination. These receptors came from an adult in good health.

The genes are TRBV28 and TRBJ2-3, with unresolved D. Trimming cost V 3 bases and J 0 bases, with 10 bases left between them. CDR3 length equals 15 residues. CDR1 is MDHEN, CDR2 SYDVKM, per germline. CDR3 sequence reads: CASSLTPTSTDTQYF. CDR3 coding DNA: TGTGCCAGCAGTTTGACTCCCACTAGCACAGATACGCAGTATTTT. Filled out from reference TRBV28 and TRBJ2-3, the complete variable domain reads DVKVTQSSRYLVKRTGEKVFLECVQDMDHENMFWYRQDPGLGLRLIYFSYDVKMKEKGDIPEGYSVSREKKERFSLILESASTNQTSMYLCASSLTPTSTDTQYFGPGTRLTVL.

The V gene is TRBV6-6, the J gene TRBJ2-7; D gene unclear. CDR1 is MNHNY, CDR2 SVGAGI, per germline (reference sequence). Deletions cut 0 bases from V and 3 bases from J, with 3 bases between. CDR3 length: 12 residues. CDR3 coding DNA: TGTGCCAGCAGTTACTCGTACTACGAGCAGTACTTC. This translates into CASSYSYYEQYF.

As DNA, the CDR3 is TGTGCCAGCAGTCATGAACCGGGACAGGGGTACAATGAGCAGTTCTTC. Residues: CASSHEPGQGYNEQFF. The rearrangement joins TRBV2 to TRBJ2-1, with 10 bases lining up with TRBD1. This CDR3 region has 16 residues. Germline loops: CDR1 SNHLY, CDR2 FYNNEI. The J segment lost 4 bases and the V segment lost 5 bases, leaving 8 bases of the junction unmatched.